These 5 T cell receptor beta chains were sequenced from one sample in a study of human CD8 memory T cell subsets. UMI-labeled 5' RACE generated the TCR beta libraries. Each CDR3 protein gets one entry in TCRdb, which reprocessed the 5' RACE reads and gives no DNA. In all, the sample yields around 4,000 distinct CDR3 sequences. The material sequenced was CD8+ T cells from PBMCs. The origin of the receptors is a human donor in good health.

The chain carries TRBV5-1 and TRBJ2-3; TCRdb designates TRBD1, a call that cannot be tested without DNA. There are 18 residues in the CDR3. CDR1 is SGHRS, CDR2 YFSETQ, per germline. The CDR3 protein is CASSLGIFTGLLTDTQYF.

Judged by frequency, this clonotype is medium-sized (0.01 to 0.1%). The genes are TRBV20-1 and TRBJ2-3; TCRdb indicates TRBD1, and absent DNA this call remains unverified. The CDR3 extends over 19 amino acids. Germline V gene sequence: CDR1 DFQATT, CDR2 SNEGSKA (reference sequence). CDR3 protein: CSATFGFKWGGSPSDTQYF.

The chain recombines TRBV24-1 with TRBJ2-5. Germline CDR1 and CDR2: KGHDR and SFDVKD. This CDR3 comprises 13 residues. The CDR3 region is CATSKASGETQYF.

The chain employs TRBV25-1 and TRBJ2-1; TCRdb calls TRBD2, which cannot be checked without DNA. The CDR3 runs 16 residues. From germline, CDR1 is MGHDK and CDR2 SYGVNS. The chain's CDR3 is CASRTSLSSDHNEQFF.

The rearrangement uses TRBV20-1 and TRBJ2-1; with no DNA, the TCRdb D assignment of TRBD2 cannot be verified. CDR1 and CDR2 (germline): DFQATT, SNEGSKA (reference sequence). The CDR3 consists of 13 residues. CDR3 in amino acids: CSAARLRNEEQFF.